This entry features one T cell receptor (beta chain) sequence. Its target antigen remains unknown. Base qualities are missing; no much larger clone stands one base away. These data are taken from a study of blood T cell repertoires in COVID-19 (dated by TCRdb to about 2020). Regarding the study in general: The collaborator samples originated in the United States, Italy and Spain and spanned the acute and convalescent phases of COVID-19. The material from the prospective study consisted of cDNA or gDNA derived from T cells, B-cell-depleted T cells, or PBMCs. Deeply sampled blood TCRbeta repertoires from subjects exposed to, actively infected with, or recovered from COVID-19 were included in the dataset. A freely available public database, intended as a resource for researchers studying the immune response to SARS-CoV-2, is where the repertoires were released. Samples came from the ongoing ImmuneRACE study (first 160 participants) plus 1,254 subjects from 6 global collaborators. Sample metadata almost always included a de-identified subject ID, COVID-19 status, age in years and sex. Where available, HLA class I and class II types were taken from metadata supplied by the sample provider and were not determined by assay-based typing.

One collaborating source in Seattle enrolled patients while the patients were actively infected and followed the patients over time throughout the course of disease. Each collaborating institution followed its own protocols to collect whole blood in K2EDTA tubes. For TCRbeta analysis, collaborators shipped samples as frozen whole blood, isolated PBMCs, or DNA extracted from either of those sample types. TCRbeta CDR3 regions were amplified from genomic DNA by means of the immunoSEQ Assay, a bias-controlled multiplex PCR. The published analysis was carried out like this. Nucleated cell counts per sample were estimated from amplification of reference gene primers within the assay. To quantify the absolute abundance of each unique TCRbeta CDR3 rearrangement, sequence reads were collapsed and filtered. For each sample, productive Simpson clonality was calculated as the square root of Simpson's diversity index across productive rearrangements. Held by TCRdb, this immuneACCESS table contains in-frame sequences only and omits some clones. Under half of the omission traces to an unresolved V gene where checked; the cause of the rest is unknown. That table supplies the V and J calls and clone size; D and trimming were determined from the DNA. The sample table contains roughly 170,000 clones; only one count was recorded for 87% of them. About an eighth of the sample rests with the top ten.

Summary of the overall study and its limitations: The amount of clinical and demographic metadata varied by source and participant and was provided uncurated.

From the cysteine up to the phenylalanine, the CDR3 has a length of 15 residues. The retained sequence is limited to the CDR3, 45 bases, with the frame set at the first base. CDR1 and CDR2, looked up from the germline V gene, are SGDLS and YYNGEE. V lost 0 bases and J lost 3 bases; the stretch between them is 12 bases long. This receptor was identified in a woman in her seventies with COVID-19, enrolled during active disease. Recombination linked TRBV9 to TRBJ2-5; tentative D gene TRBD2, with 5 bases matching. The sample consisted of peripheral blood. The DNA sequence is TGTGCCAGCAGCGTAGGAGGGTCTTTAAAAGAGACCCAGTACTTC. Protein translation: CASSVGGSLKETQYF.